These T cell receptor beta chains were read from a single sample in a study of identical twins. TCRdb independently ran MiXCR on the 5' RACE reads; one entry per CDR3 protein. The data hold some 570,000 distinct CDR3 sequences, with about 20% observed a single time. The same data also went into a second study, on yellow fever vaccine responses in identical twins.

Sequences were obtained from CD4+ T cells sorted from blood. These receptors were collected from a woman between 18 and 30 years old in good health. CDR3s include the opening cysteine and the closing phenylalanine or tryptophan. D genes are given only for firm matches. Size is stated for part of the rows, as once, few or many counts, or as a class when the clone is expanded.

CASRPGPTTNTEAFF | TGTGCCAGCAGACCGGGCCCCACCACCAACACTGAAGCTTTCTTT | TRBJ1-1 | few | . | TRBV2
CASSVKDIHEQFF | TGTGCCAGCAGCGTAAAGGACATCCATGAGCAGTTCTTC | TRBJ2-1 | . | . | TRBV9
CSAADIGTDTQYF | TGCAGTGCTGCGGACATAGGCACAGATACGCAGTATTTT | TRBJ2-3 | few | . | TRBV20-1
CASSYGGGEGEAFF | TGTGCCAGCAGTTACGGAGGGGGAGAGGGTGAAGCTTTCTTT | TRBJ1-1 | . | . | TRBV6-5
CASRLAGVGELFF | TGTGCCTCCCGACTAGCGGGAGTCGGGGAGCTGTTTTTT | TRBJ2-2 | . | TRBD2 | TRBV19
CASSPSTVYEQYF | TGTGCCAGCTCACCTTCGACTGTATACGAGCAGTACTTC | TRBJ2-7 | . | . | TRBV18
CASSPKDTQYF | TGTGCCAGCAGTCCTAAGGATACGCAGTATTTT | TRBJ2-3 | many | . | TRBV12-3/TRBV12-4
CSAGQTYTDTQYF | TGCAGCGCGGGGCAGACTTACACAGATACGCAGTATTTT | TRBJ2-3 | once | . | TRBV29-1
CSVLRTSGTNTGELFF | TGCAGCGTTCTTCGGACTAGCGGGACGAACACCGGGGAGCTGTTTTTT | TRBJ2-2 | few | TRBD2 | TRBV29-1
CASSPQEDKQFF | TGTGCCAGCAGCCCTCAAGAGGATAAGCAGTTCTTC | TRBJ2-1 | few | . | TRBV3-1
CASSQTGGPKGTGELFF | TGTGCCAGCAGTCAGACAGGGGGACCGAAAGGCACCGGGGAGCTGTTTTTT | TRBJ2-2 | . | TRBD1 | TRBV2
CSAELPTSAGNEQFF | TGCAGTGCTGAGCTCCCCACTAGCGCAGGCAATGAGCAGTTCTTC | TRBJ2-1 | few | TRBD2 | TRBV20-1
CASSLSLPGQKNIQYF | TGCGCCAGCAGCTTAAGTTTACCGGGACAGAAAAACATTCAGTACTTC | TRBJ2-4 | many | TRBD1 | TRBV5-1
CSASQGARDEQYF | TGCAGTGCTTCTCAGGGGGCGCGGGACGAGCAGTACTTC | TRBJ2-7 | . | TRBD1 | TRBV20-1
CASSPSRASGRTFYEQYF | TGTGCCAGCAGCCCTTCACGCGCTAGCGGGAGAACCTTCTACGAGCAGTACTTC | TRBJ2-7 | . | TRBD2 | TRBV6-1
CASSLSTNYGYTF | TGCGCCAGCAGCTTGTCGACTAACTATGGCTACACCTTC | TRBJ1-2 | . | . | TRBV5-1
CASSLDQGRADTQYF | TGTGCCAGCAGCTTAGATCAGGGGCGAGCAGATACGCAGTATTTT | TRBJ2-3 | . | . | TRBV11-3
CASSREGSGNTIYF | TGTGCCAGCAGCCGAGAGGGCTCTGGAAACACCATATATTTT | TRBJ1-3 | many | . | TRBV12-3/TRBV12-4
CASSGLDRGRKLFF | TGTGCCAGCAGTGGACTAGACAGGGGGCGGAAACTGTTTTTT | TRBJ1-4 | . | TRBD1 | TRBV27
CASSFTDQETQYF | TGTGCCAGCAGCTTCACAGACCAAGAGACCCAGTACTTC | TRBJ2-5 | . | . | TRBV7-9
CASTSQGAAYTF | TGTGCCAGCACCTCACAGGGGGCGGCCTACACCTTC | TRBJ1-2 | . | TRBD1 | TRBV5-6
CASSQDSQGVNSPLHF | TGCGCCAGCAGCCAAGATTCGCAGGGGGTGAATTCACCCCTCCACTTT | TRBJ1-6 | few | TRBD1 | TRBV4-1
CSAPRPGLYNEQFF | TGCAGTGCCCCTCGCCCGGGACTTTACAATGAGCAGTTCTTC | TRBJ2-1 | . | . | TRBV20-1
CASSQQVMAAAKGNQPQHF | TGCGCCAGCAGCCAACAGGTAATGGCGGCAGCTAAGGGCAATCAGCCCCAGCATTTT | TRBJ1-5 | . | . | TRBV4-1
CASSTYTGDTEAFF | TGCGCCAGCAGCACATACACAGGGGACACTGAAGCTTTCTTT | TRBJ1-1 | . | TRBD1 | TRBV5-1
CSAGVEAGELFF | TGCAGTGCAGGGGTGGAGGCCGGGGAGCTGTTTTTT | TRBJ2-2 | . | . | TRBV20-1
CSARERVKDSYNEQFF | TGCAGTGCTAGAGAGCGGGTTAAGGACTCCTACAATGAGCAGTTCTTC | TRBJ2-1 | . | . | TRBV20-1
CASTGVAGAGGELFF | TGCGCCAGCACGGGAGTAGCGGGAGCGGGCGGGGAGCTGTTTTTT | TRBJ2-2 | . | TRBD2 | TRBV10-2
CASRSDRQGVGTQYF | TGTGCCAGCAGATCCGATAGACAGGGGGTGGGGACCCAGTACTTC | TRBJ2-5 | . | TRBD1 | TRBV7-2
CSARVPPGKQFF | TGCAGTGCTAGGGTCCCACCGGGAAAGCAGTTCTTC | TRBJ2-1 | many | . | TRBV20-1
CASSPSSTNLKTDQYF | TGTGCCAGCTCACCAAGCTCCACAAATCTAAAGACAGACCAGTACTTC | TRBJ2-7 | . | . | TRBV18
CASSPRWRDNSPLHF | TGCGCCAGCAGCCCCCGGTGGAGAGATAATTCACCCCTCCACTTT | TRBJ1-6 | . | . | TRBV5-1
CASSLGRGQTYNEQFF | TGTGCCAGCAGTTTAGGGCGGGGACAGACCTACAATGAGCAGTTCTTC | TRBJ2-1 | . | . | TRBV12-3/TRBV12-4
CASSYLGQGGTDTQYF | TGTGCCAGCAGTTACCTCGGACAGGGGGGCACAGATACGCAGTATTTT | TRBJ2-3 | . | TRBD1 | TRBV6-5
CASSEASMGYEQYF | TGTGCCAGCAGTGAGGCGTCCATGGGTTACGAGCAGTACTTC | TRBJ2-7 | . | . | TRBV27
CASSSLFPGQGANTEAFF | TGTGCCAGCAGCTCCCTTTTCCCGGGACAGGGGGCGAACACTGAAGCTTTCTTT | TRBJ1-1 | . | TRBD1 | TRBV11-2
CASSRTRWAGELFF | TGTGCCAGCAGCCGTACCCGTTGGGCCGGGGAGCTGTTTTTT | TRBJ2-2 | few | . | TRBV6-1
CASSADSYGYTF | TGTGCCAGCAGCGCGGATAGCTATGGCTACACCTTC | TRBJ1-2 | few | . | TRBV7-3
CSAPVGARTDTQYF | TGCAGTGCACCAGTGGGGGCCCGCACAGATACGCAGTATTTT | TRBJ2-3 | few | . | TRBV20-1
CSARDIGGIAKNIQYF | TGCAGTGCTAGAGACATAGGGGGCATAGCCAAAAACATTCAGTACTTC | TRBJ2-4 | few | TRBD1 | TRBV20-1